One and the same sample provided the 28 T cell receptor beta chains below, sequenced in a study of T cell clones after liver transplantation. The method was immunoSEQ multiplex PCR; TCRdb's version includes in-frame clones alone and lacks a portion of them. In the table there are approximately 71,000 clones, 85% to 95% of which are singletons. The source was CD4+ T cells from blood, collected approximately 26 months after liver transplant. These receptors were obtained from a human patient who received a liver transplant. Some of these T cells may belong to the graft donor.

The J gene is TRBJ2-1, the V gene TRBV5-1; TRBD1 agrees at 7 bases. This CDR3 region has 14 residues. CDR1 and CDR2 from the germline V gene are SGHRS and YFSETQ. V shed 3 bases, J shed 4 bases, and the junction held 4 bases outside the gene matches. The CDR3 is CASSSGQEYNEQFF. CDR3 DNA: TGCGCCAGCAGCTCCGGACAGGAGTACAATGAGCAGTTCTTC.

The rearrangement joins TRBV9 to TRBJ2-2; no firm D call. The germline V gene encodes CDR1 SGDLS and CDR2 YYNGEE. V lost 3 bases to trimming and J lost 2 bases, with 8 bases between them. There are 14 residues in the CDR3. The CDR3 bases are TGTGCCAGCAGCGCAGCAGTCAACACCGGGGAGCTGTTTTTT. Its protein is CASSAAVNTGELFF.

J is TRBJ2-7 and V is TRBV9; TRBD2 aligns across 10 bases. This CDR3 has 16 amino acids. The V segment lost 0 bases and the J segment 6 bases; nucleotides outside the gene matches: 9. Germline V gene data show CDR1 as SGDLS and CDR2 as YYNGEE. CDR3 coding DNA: TGTGCCAGCAGCGTAGTCTCTAGCGGGAGTGCCGGCGAGCAGTACTTC. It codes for CASSVVSSGSAGEQYF.

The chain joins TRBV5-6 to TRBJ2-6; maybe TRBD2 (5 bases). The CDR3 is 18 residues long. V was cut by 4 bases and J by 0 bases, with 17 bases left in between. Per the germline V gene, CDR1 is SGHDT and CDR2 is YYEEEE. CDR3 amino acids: CASSPAWTESSGANVLTF. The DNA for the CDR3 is TGTGCCAGCAGCCCGGCCTGGACTGAGAGCTCTGGGGCCAACGTCCTGACTTTC.

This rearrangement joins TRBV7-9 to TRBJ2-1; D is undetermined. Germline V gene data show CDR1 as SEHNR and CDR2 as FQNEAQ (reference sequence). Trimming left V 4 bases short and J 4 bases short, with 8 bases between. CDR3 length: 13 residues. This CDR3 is CASSYSSYNEQFF. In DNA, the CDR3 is TGTGCCAGCAGCTATTCCAGTTACAATGAGCAGTTCTTC.

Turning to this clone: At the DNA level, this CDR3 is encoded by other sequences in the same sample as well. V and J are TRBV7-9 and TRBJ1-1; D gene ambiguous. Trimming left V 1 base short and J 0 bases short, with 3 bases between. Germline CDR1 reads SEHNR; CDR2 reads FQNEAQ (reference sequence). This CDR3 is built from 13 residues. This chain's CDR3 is CASSLEVNTEAFF. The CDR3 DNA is TGTGCCAGCAGCTTAGAAGTGAACACTGAAGCTTTCTTT.

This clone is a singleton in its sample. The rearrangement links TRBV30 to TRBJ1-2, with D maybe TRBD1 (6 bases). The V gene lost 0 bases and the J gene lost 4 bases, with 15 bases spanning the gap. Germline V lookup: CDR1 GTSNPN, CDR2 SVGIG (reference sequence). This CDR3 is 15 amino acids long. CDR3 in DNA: TGTGCCTGGAGTGTAACCCGGGGGCCGGGCTATGGCTACACCTTC. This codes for CAWSVTRGPGYGYTF.

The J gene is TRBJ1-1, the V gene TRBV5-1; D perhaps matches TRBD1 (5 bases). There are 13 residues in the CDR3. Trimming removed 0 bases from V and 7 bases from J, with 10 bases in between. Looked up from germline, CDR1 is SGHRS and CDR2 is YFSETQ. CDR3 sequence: CASSLAGVGEAFF. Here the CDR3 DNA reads TGCGCCAGCAGCTTGGCGGGGGTTGGTGAAGCTTTCTTT. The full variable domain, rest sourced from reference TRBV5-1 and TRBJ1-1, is KAGVTQTPRYLIKTRGQQVTLSCSPISGHRSVSWYQQTPGQGLQFLFEYFSETQRNKGNFPGRFSGRQFSNSRSEMNVSTLELGDSALYLCASSLAGVGEAFFGQGTRLTVV.

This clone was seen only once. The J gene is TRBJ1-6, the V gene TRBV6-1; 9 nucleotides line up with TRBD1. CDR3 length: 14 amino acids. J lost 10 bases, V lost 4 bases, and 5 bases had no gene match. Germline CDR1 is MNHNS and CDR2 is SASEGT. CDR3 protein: CASSGTGVGSPLHF. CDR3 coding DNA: TGTGCCAGCAGTGGGACAGGGGTAGGGTCACCCCTCCACTTT.

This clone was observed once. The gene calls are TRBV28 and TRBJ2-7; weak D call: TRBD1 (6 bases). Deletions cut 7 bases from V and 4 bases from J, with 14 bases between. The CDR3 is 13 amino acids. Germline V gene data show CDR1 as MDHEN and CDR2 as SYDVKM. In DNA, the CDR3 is TGTGCCAGCAAGCCGGGACAAGGGTACGAGCAGTACTTC. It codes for CASKPGQGYEQYF.

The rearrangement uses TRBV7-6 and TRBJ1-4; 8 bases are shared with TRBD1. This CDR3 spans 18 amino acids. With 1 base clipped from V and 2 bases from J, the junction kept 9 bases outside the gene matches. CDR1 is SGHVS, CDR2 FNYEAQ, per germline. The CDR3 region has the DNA TGTGCCAGCAGCTTAGACTTTCAGGGGGCGAATACTAATGAAAAACTGTTTTTT. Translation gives CASSLDFQGANTNEKLFF.

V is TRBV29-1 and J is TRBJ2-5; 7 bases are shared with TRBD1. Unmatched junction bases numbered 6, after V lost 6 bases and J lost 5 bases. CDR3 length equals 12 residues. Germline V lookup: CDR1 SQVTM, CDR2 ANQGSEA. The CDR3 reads CSVKTGPETQYF. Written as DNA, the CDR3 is TGCAGCGTAAAGACAGGGCCGGAGACCCAGTACTTC.

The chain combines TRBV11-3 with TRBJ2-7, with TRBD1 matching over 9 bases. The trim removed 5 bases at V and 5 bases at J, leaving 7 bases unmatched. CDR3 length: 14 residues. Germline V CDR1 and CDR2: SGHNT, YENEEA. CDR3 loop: CASSPTGGSDEQYF. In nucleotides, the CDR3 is TGTGCCAGCAGCCCGACAGGGGGGTCCGACGAGCAGTACTTC.

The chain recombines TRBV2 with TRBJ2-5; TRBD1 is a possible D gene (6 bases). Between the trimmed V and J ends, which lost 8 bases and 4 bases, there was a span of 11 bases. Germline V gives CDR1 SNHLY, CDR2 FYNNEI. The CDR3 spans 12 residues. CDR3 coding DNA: TGTGCCAGCCAACAGGGCGGAGAGACCCAGTACTTC. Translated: CASQQGGETQYF.

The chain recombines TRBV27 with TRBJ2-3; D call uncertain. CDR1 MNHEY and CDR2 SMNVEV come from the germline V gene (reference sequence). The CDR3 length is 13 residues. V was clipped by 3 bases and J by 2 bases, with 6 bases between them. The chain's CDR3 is CASSFGPTDTQYF. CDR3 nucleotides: TGTGCCAGCAGTTTTGGACCCACAGATACGCAGTATTTT.

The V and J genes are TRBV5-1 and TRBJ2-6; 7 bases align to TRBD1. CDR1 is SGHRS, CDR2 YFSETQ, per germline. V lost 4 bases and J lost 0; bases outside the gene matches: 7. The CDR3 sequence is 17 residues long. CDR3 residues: CASSNGQVDSGANVLTF. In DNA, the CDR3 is TGCGCCAGCAGCAACGGACAGGTTGACTCTGGGGCCAACGTCCTGACTTTC.

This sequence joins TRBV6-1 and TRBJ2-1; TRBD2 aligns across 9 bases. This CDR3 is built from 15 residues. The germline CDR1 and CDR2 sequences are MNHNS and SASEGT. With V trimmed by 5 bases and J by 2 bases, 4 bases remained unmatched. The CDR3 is CASSLSGSPYNEQFF. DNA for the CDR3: TGTGCCAGCAGTCTTAGCGGGAGCCCCTACAATGAGCAGTTCTTC.

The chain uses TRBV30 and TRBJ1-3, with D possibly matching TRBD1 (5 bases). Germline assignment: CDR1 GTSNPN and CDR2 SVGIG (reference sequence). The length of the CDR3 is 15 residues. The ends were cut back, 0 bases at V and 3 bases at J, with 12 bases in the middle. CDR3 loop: CAWSVRGDSGNTIYF. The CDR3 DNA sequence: TGTGCCTGGAGTGTCCGAGGGGATAGTGGAAACACCATATATTTT.

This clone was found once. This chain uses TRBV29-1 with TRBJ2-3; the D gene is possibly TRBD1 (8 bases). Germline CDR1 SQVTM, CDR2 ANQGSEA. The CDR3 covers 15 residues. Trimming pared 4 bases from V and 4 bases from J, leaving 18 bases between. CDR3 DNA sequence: TGCAGCGTTGCGGGAGGACAGGGAAAGGCAGATACGCAGTATTTT. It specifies CSVAGGQGKADTQYF.

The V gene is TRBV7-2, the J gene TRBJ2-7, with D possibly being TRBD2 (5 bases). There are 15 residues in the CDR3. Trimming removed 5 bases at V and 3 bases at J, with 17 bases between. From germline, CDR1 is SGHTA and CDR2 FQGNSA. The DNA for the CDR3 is TGTGCCAGCAGCCCCGGACTCCATAACGACTACGAGCAGTACTTC. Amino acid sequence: CASSPGLHNDYEQYF.

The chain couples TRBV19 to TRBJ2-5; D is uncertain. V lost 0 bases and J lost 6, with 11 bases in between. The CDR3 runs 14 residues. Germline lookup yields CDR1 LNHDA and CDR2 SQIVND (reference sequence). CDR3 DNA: TGTGCCAGTAGTATAGAGGCCCTTTCTAAGACCCAGTACTTC. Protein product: CASSIEALSKTQYF.

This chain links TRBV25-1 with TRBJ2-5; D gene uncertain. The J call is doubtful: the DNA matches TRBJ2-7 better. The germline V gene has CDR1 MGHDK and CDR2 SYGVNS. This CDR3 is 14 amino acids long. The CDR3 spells CASRGQLQYHEQYF. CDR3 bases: TGTGCCAGCAGAGGGCAGCTTCAGTACCACGAGCAGTACTTC.

The CDR3: CASSHPAGRNEQFF. As DNA, the CDR3 is TGTGCCAGCAGCCACCCAGCGGGGCGAAATGAGCAGTTCTTC. This sequence joins TRBV5-4 and TRBJ2-1; TRBD2 matches 7 bases. The germline CDR1 and CDR2 sequences are SGHNT and YYREEE (reference sequence). CDR3 size: 14 residues. The V segment lost 4 bases and the J segment 7 bases; nucleotides outside the gene matches: 8.

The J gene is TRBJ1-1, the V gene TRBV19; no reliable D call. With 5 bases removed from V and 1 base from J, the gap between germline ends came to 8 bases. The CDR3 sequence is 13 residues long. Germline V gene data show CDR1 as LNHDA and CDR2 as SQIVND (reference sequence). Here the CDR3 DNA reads TGTGCCAGTAGTTTATGGGGGAACACTGAAGCTTTCTTT. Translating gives CASSLWGNTEAFF.

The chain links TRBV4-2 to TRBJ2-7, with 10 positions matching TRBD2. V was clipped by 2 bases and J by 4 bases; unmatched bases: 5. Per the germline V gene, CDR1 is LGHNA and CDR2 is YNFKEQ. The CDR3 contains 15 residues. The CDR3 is CASSQRGLAVYEQYF. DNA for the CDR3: TGTGCCAGCAGCCAACGTGGACTAGCGGTTTACGAGCAGTACTTC.

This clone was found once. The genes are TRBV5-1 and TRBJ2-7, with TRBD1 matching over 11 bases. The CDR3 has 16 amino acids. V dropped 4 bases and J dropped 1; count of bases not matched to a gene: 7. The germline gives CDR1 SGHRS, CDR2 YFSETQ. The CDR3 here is CASSAGQGADSYEQYF. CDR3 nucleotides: TGCGCCAGCAGCGCCGGACAGGGGGCTGATTCCTACGAGCAGTACTTC.

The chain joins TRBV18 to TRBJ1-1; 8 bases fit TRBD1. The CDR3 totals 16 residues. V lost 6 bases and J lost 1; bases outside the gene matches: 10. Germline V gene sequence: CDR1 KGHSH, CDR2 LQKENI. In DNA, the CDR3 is TGTGCCAGCTCTCGTGGACAGGGCGATGAGAACACTGAAGCTTTCTTT. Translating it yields CASSRGQGDENTEAFF.

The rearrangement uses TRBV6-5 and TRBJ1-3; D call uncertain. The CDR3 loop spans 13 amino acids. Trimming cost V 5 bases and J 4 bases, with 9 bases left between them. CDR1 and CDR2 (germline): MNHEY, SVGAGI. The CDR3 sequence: CASSLAQGNTIYF. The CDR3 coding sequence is TGTGCCAGCAGTCTAGCTCAGGGAAACACCATATATTTT.